This passage covers 15 T cell receptor beta chains from one sample sequenced in a study of OX40 agonist ivuxolimab in advanced cancers. The data were produced by immunoSEQ multiplex PCR, yet TCRdb's version contains in-frame clones alone and is incomplete. The sample carries more than 75,000 clones, about nine tenths recorded once. Material: CD4+ or CD8+ T cells sorted from blood, obtained in a trial of the OX40 agonist ivuxolimab. These receptors were obtained from an adult with an advanced solid tumor such as melanoma, head and neck, liver or kidney cancer.

The chain carries TRBV7-2 and TRBJ2-5; 9 nucleotides agree with TRBD2. Germline CDR1 reads SGHTA; CDR2 reads FQGNSA. The CDR3 contains 15 residues. V shed 7 bases and J 5 bases; nucleotides not matched to a gene: 11. The CDR3 DNA reads TGTGCCAGCACACCGGGACTAGCTCGTCCGGAGACCCAGTACTTC. Its translation is CASTPGLARPETQYF.

This clone occurred once. V and J are TRBV2 and TRBJ2-1; TRBD2 matches at 12 bases. The J segment lost 8 bases and the V segment lost 4 bases, leaving 6 bases of the junction unmatched. This CDR3 spans 15 amino acids. Germline V gene lookup returns CDR1 SNHLY and CDR2 FYNNEI. Written as DNA, the CDR3 is TGTGCCAGCAGTGGGTTGGGACTAGCGGGCGATGAGCAGTTCTTC. Translated, it gives CASSGLGLAGDEQFF. Supplemented by reference TRBV2 and TRBJ2-1, the full variable domain reads EPEVTQTPSHQVTQMGQEVILRCVPISNHLYFYWYRQILGQKVEFLVSFYNNEISEKSEIFDDQFSVERPDGSNFTLKIRSTKLEDSAMYFCASSGLGLAGDEQFFGPGTRLTVL.

The chain recombines TRBV6-5 with TRBJ2-7; a possible D gene is TRBD2 (6 bases). The CDR3 is made up of 12 amino acids. Germline CDR1 MNHEY, CDR2 SVGAGI. Trimming took 11 bases from V and 3 from J, leaving 14 bases between them. The CDR3 reads CALGTPFYEQYF. CDR3 coding DNA: TGTGCCCTCGGGACTCCTTTCTACGAGCAGTACTTC.

This chain uses TRBV19 with TRBJ2-7, with 10 nucleotides matching TRBD1. V lost 4 bases, J lost 0 bases, and 6 bases stayed unmatched. This CDR3 has 16 amino acids. Germline V gene lookup returns CDR1 LNHDA and CDR2 SQIVND (reference sequence). The CDR3 loop is CASSSRQGASSYEQYF. The CDR3, as DNA: TGTGCCAGTAGTAGCCGACAGGGGGCCTCCTCCTACGAGCAGTACTTC.

Only one count was recorded for this clone. CDR3 DNA sequence: TGTGCCAGCTCACCACTATTCGGGCAGCACCTAGCGAAAAACATTCAGTACTTC. Protein product: CASSPLFGQHLAKNIQYF. The V and J genes are TRBV18 and TRBJ2-4; D perhaps matches TRBD2 (6 bases). V was shortened by 1 base and J by 4 bases, with 20 bases between the two germline ends. Germline values: CDR1 KGHSH, CDR2 LQKENI. The CDR3 has 18 amino acids.

The chain recombines TRBV5-6 with TRBJ1-2; 7 bases are shared with TRBD1. After removal of 6 bases from V and 6 bases from J, the junction contained 8 bases not matched to a gene. This CDR3 is 13 amino acids long. CDR1 and CDR2 (germline): SGHDT, YYEEEE. CDR3 loop: CASNPQGFNGYTF. In nucleotides, the CDR3 is TGTGCCAGCAACCCACAGGGGTTCAATGGCTACACCTTC. Full variable domain (remainder filled in from reference TRBV5-6 and TRBJ1-2): DAGVTQSPTHLIKTRGQQVTLRCSPKSGHDTVSWYQQALGQGPQFIFQYYEEEERQRGNFPDRFSGHQFPNYSSELNVNALLLGDSALYLCASNPQGFNGYTFGSGTRLTVV.

J is TRBJ2-6 and V is TRBV6-5; TRBD1 is a possible D gene (6 bases). V was pared by 4 bases and J by 4 bases, with 8 bases between. The CDR3 is 14 amino acids. Germline CDR1 and CDR2: MNHEY and SVGAGI. This CDR3 reads CASSSGTGANVLTF. CDR3 nucleotide sequence: TGTGCCAGCAGTTCCGGGACAGGGGCCAACGTCCTGACTTTC.

This CDR3 is CASSLFGQGTYNEQFF. CDR3 nucleotide sequence: TGTGCCAGCAGTTTATTTGGGCAGGGGACGTACAATGAGCAGTTCTTC. The J gene is TRBJ2-1, the V gene TRBV27; perhaps TRBD1 as D (6 bases). V lost 1 base to trimming and J lost 4 bases, with 14 bases between them. This CDR3 is built from 16 residues. The germline CDR1 and CDR2 sequences are MNHEY and SMNVEV (reference sequence).

The chain links TRBV9 to TRBJ1-4; 9 nucleotides align to TRBD1. The CDR3 runs to 15 residues. Trimming cost V 3 bases and J 8 bases; bases outside gene matches: 8. Germline assignment: CDR1 SGDLS and CDR2 YYNGEE. CDR3 in DNA: TGTGCCAGCAGCGCTACAGGGGGCGAATGGGAAAAACTGTTTTTT. Its translation is CASSATGGEWEKLFF. Filled out from reference TRBV9 and TRBJ1-4, the complete variable domain reads DSGVTQTPKHLITATGQRVTLRCSPRSGDLSVYWYQQSLDQGLQFLIQYYNGEERAKGNILERFSAQQFPDLHSELNLSSLELGDSALYFCASSATGGEWEKLFFGSGTQLSVL.

The chain is built from TRBV6-5 and TRBJ2-1, with D possibly being TRBD1 (6 bases). The V gene lost 3 bases and the J gene lost 6 bases, with 18 bases spanning the gap. CDR3 length: 16 residues. The germline V gene encodes CDR1 MNHEY and CDR2 SVGAGI. The CDR3 nucleotides read TGTGCCAGCAGTTATCTACAGGGTATGATTGGCAATGAGCAGTTCTTC. Translated: CASSYLQGMIGNEQFF.

The chain couples TRBV5-4 to TRBJ1-4; 10 nucleotides align to TRBD1. CDR1 and CDR2 (germline): SGHNT, YYREEE (reference sequence). Trimming removed 3 bases from V and 8 bases from J; junction bases left unmatched: 4. CDR3 length equals 14 residues. The CDR3 DNA sequence: TGTGCCAGCAGCTCGGGGACAGGGGACGAAAAACTGTTTTTT. Protein product: CASSSGTGDEKLFF.

This clone was seen a handful of times. The rearrangement links TRBV19 to TRBJ2-2; no clear D. The CDR3 loop spans 15 amino acids. CDR1 is LNHDA, CDR2 SQIVND, per germline (reference sequence). V gave up 2 bases and J gave up 0 bases, with 7 bases separating them. The CDR3 DNA sequence: TGTGCCAGTAGTATATTGCAGACGAACACCGGGGAGCTGTTTTTT. Its protein is CASSILQTNTGELFF.

This clone came up a few times. The V and J genes are TRBV2 and TRBJ1-4; D uncertain. Germline loops: CDR1 SNHLY, CDR2 FYNNEI. V was trimmed by 4 bases and J by 7 bases, leaving 7 bases between them. The CDR3 length is 12 residues. CDR3: CASSGAAEKLFF. As DNA, the CDR3 is TGTGCCAGCAGTGGGGCCGCTGAAAAACTGTTTTTT.

The V gene is TRBV29-1, the J gene TRBJ2-2, with D tentatively TRBD1 (6 bases). Looked up from germline, CDR1 is SQVTM and CDR2 is ANQGSEA. V was cut by 6 bases and J by 8 bases, with 10 bases left in between. The CDR3 has 11 amino acids. The CDR3 bases are TGCAGCGTCGTGGGGGCAGGGGAGCTGTTTTTT. Translation: CSVVGAGELFF.

The chain joins TRBV10-3 to TRBJ2-2, with 8 bases fitting TRBD2. Per germline, CDR1 ENHRY and CDR2 SYGVKD. V dropped 5 bases and J dropped 4; count of bases not matched to a gene: 0. The CDR3 runs 13 residues. CDR3: CAISTSGTGELFF. The CDR3 DNA reads TGTGCCATCAGTACTAGCGGCACCGGGGAGCTGTTTTTT.